The rows below give T cell receptor beta chains drawn from one sample of a study of CD8 T cells in Susac syndrome. Via MiXCR, TCRdb re-called the immunoSEQ multiplex PCR reads, giving one row per CDR3 protein. The sample has approximately 190,000 distinct CDR3 sequences; 90% to 96% are singletons. Sequencing was performed on CD4+ T cells from PBMCs. The source of these receptors is a human donor with Susac syndrome. Each CDR3 is given with its conserved first and last residue. A D gene is named only where the DNA matches it firmly. Expanded clones are given a class, and other clones once, few, many or no size at all.

NA	TRBJ2-7	TRBV7-3	NA	TGTGCCAGCAGCTTACGTCCGGGGGTCTACGAGCAGTACTTC	CASSLRPGVYEQYF
NA	TRBJ2-3	TRBV4-1	once	TGCGCCAGCAGCCAAGGCGTCAGCCCCTCCACAGATACGCAGTATTTT	CASSQGVSPSTDTQYF
TRBD2	TRBJ2-4	TRBV9	NA	TGTGCCAGCAGCCCCCCGGTCGGCGGGGGGGCCTTTTCCAAAAACATTCAGTACTTC	CASSPPVGGGAFSKNIQYF
TRBD1	TRBJ1-5	TRBV12-3/TRBV12-4	NA	TGTGCCAGCAGTGGGACAGGGGGACGAAATCAGCCCCAGCATTTT	CASSGTGGRNQPQHF
TRBD1	TRBJ1-1	TRBV7-3	NA	TGTGCCAGCAGCTCGGGAGGCGGGACAGGGAACACTGAAGCTTTCTTT	CASSSGGGTGNTEAFF
NA	TRBJ2-5	TRBV19	NA	TGTGCCAGTAGTATGGGGGTAGCGCCAGAGACCCAGTACTTC	CASSMGVAPETQYF
NA	TRBJ2-5	TRBV20-1	NA	TGCAGTGCCGAATACGAGGGGGTACAAGAGACCCAGTACTTC	CSAEYEGVQETQYF
TRBD1	TRBJ1-5	TRBV30	NA	TGTGCCTGGAGTGCCGGGACAGGGGGTCAGCCCCAGCATTTT	CAWSAGTGGQPQHF
NA	TRBJ1-1	TRBV7-9	NA	TGTGCCAGCAGGCTAGTGGCGGAGGACACTGAAGCTTTCTTT	CASRLVAEDTEAFF
TRBD1	TRBJ1-6	TRBV3-1	NA	TGTGCCAGCAGCCAAGCCAGGGGGAATCTTTCACCCCTCCACTTT	CASSQARGNLSPLHF
NA	TRBJ1-1	TRBV7-7	once	TGTGCCAGCAGCCCGCTACCGGGGGACTTTAGGACTGAAGCTTTCTTT	CASSPLPGDFRTEAFF